This T cell receptor beta chain was identified in a study of HIV-infected patients and healthy controls. Germline V lookup: CDR1 SNHLY, CDR2 FYNNEI. The CDR3 consists of 13 residues. V gave up 5 bases and J gave up 2 bases, with 9 bases separating them. TCRdb reprocessed the 5' RACE reads via MiXCR and lists one record per CDR3 protein. Of 55,000 to 70,000 distinct CDR3 sequences listed, under 25% are singletons. This clonotype was detected a few times. The genes are TRBV2 and TRBJ1-2; D may be TRBD1 (6 bases). This receptor was identified in a human donor in good health. The sample consisted of CD4+ T cells from blood. CDR3 residues: CASSTGMNYGYTF. DNA for the CDR3: TGTGCCAGCAGTACAGGGATGAACTATGGCTACACCTTC.